Below, one T cell receptor (beta chain) is given with its context. Its antigen is still unknown. No qualities accompany the bases; no much larger clone lies one base away. Taken from the germline V gene, the CDR1 and CDR2 loops are SGHRS and YFSETQ. Including the terminal cysteine and phenylalanine, the CDR3 comprises 16 residues. The CDR3 DNA has 48 bases and is translated from base 1. The junction carries 17 bases between V and J, which are trimmed by 0 bases and 5 bases respectively. The data are from a study of blood T cells in healthy people across ages (dated by TCRdb to between 2015 and 2016). In terms of the full investigation: In model experiments, template switching captured roughly one uniquely barcoded TCR beta cDNA molecule for every two T cells. Age-related changes in TCR beta repertoire diversity were measured in the study by deep sequencing normalized with unique cDNA molecular identifiers. Donors were grouped into four age groups: young (average approximately 15 years), middle-aged (approximately 41), aged (roughly 62) and long-lived (just over 80). To avoid experimental bias, donors of different ages were randomly spread across the sequencing lanes. Using the same blood draw, the study looked at two additional independent replicas of 1 million unique cDNA reads for two donors, one aged 18 to 29 and the other aged 80 or older.

Library preparation was by 5' RACE. Sequencing was carried out with an Illumina HiSeq 2500. A second roughly 6 to 12 cycle PCR used a sample-barcoded 5' primer and a J-beta primer mix. A unique molecular identifier was introduced onto each TCR beta cDNA molecule by a template-switch 5' adaptor carrying 12 random nucleotides. Each sample yielded at least 2.5 million CDR3-containing paired-end reads. All of the RNA was converted into first-strand cDNA using the Mint cDNA synthesis kit, with a TRBC-specific oligonucleotide serving as the primer. Following uracil-DNA glycosylase treatment, all cDNA underwent a first 18-cycle PCR with the universal primers M1SS and BC2_uni_R. Under the source paper's analysis protocol: For normalization, 1 million high-quality reads, each with a distinct molecular identifier, were randomly selected from each sample. Reads sharing molecular identifiers were discarded rather than binned into consensus sequences. MiTCR, set to a Q25 quality threshold and the strictest error-elimination algorithm, was used for CDR3 identification, clonotype clustering and error correction. A nonparametric unseen species model using Euler transformation provided a lower-bound estimate of total TCR beta diversity. TCRdb redid the processing of the public reads, applying fastp at Q25 and MiXCR, and retained in-frame beta chains. CDR3 protein sequences are deduplicated, and each keeps its most common genes and DNA. The V and J calls were determined by TCRdb, not by the authors. The sample table holds around 1.5 million distinct CDR3 sequences, of which approximately 32% were seen once. The top ten hold 11% of the sample.

The approximately 39 donors, aged about 6 to 95 years, were systemically healthy Caucasian individuals from Russia. Approximately 10 milliliters of peripheral blood were collected from each donor into EDTA-treated Vacutainer tubes. Ficoll-Paque density-gradient centrifugation was used to isolate PBMCs, with at least 6.5 million per sample. Trizol reagent was used to extract total RNA from PBMCs, with at least 5 micrograms per sample. For every donor, an aliquot of PBMCs went through flow cytometry to measure the percentages of naive CD45RAhigh/CD27high T cells. What the research found in general, with its limitations: The long-lived group showed more naive CD4+ T cells, fewer expanded clones and increased TCR diversity than the aged group, suggesting age selection. Estimates of total diversity based on one million sequenced T cells were regarded as lower bounds and as underestimates. Observed TCR beta diversity correlated strongly with the percentage of naive T cells measured by flow cytometry. Observed TCR beta diversity per million T cells fell roughly linearly with age, and a significant reduction was already apparent by age roughly 40. Because the CMV infection status of the donors was unknown, age-related changes in expanded clonotypes may potentially have been confounded. Because profiling used bulk unsorted PBMCs, naive and antigen-experienced compartments could not be compared conclusively.

Sequencing was done on a sample of blood. The receptor was derived from a young woman in good health. The chain was built from TRBV5-1 and TRBJ2-5, and possibly TRBD1, on 7 matching bases. The CDR3 corresponds to CASSLVPGGRGETQYF. The DNA is as follows: TGCGCCAGCAGCTTGGTTCCAGGGGGGCGAGGGGAGACCCAGTACTTC.